The 31 T cell receptor beta chains reported below all come from one sample, sequenced in a study of OX40 agonist ivuxolimab in advanced cancers. The assay was immunoSEQ multiplex PCR, and TCRdb's table has in-frame clones only and misses some. The sample lists 40,000 to 50,000 clones; roughly 90% were seen once. This specimen consisted of CD4+ or CD8+ T cells sorted from blood, obtained in a trial of the OX40 agonist ivuxolimab. The receptors come from an adult with an advanced solid tumor such as melanoma, head and neck, liver or kidney cancer.

V gene TRBV19 combines with J gene TRBJ1-6; D might be TRBD1 (5 bases). The CDR3 spans 17 residues. V was cut by 5 bases and J by 11 bases, with 25 bases left in between. Germline CDR1 is LNHDA and CDR2 is SQIVND (reference sequence). In DNA, the CDR3 is TGTGCCAGTAGTTTAACCCCCGGGACCCGACTTCAGGCACCCCTCCACTTT. This codes for CASSLTPGTRLQAPLHF.

The CDR3 bases are TGTGCCAGCTCAGATTGGACAGGGGGGGATCAGCCCCAGCATTTT. This encodes CASSDWTGGDQPQHF. The chain employs TRBV18 and TRBJ1-5, with 10 bases that match TRBD1. Germline values: CDR1 KGHSH, CDR2 LQKENI. The CDR3 runs 15 residues. V gave up 5 bases and J gave up 5 bases; unmatched junction bases: 6. Variable domain in full (rest from reference TRBV18 and TRBJ1-5): NAGVMQNPRHLVRRRGQEARLRCSPMKGHSHVYWYRQLPEEGLKFMVYLQKENIIDESGMPKERFSAEFPKEGPSILRIQQVVRGDSAAYFCASSDWTGGDQPQHFGDGTRLSIL.

V gene TRBV2 combines with J gene TRBJ2-7, with TRBD1 matching over 7 bases. This CDR3 is built from 16 residues. Germline V gene lookup returns CDR1 SNHLY and CDR2 FYNNEI. The trim removed 9 bases at V and 0 bases at J, leaving 14 bases unmatched. The CDR3 region is CASLVKDRRISYEQYF. Written as DNA, the CDR3 is TGTGCCAGTCTAGTAAAGGACAGGAGGATCTCCTACGAGCAGTACTTC.

The chain recombines TRBV5-1 with TRBJ2-1, with D possibly being TRBD1 (5 bases). CDR3 length equals 15 residues. Between the trimmed V and J ends, which lost 2 bases and 8 bases, there was a span of 17 bases. CDR1 is SGHRS and CDR2 is YFSETQ in the germline V gene. CDR3 DNA sequence: TGCGCCAGCAGCTTTACAGGCAGGTGGTCGGATGAGCAGTTCTTC. Encoded protein: CASSFTGRWSDEQFF.

The chain employs TRBV7-9 and TRBJ2-1; 9 bases are a match to TRBD1. Germline CDR1 reads SEHNR; CDR2 reads FQNEAQ (reference sequence). The CDR3 is made up of 15 amino acids. Trimming took 8 bases from V and 2 from J; bases not matched to a gene: 7. CDR3 in DNA: TGTGCCAGCGTACTCGGGACAGGGACCTACAATGAGCAGTTCTTC. This translates into CASVLGTGTYNEQFF.

V usage is TRBV7-6 and J usage is TRBJ2-1; 9 bases are a match to TRBD1. V lost 5 bases to trimming and J lost 4 bases; unmatched junction nucleotides: 6. This CDR3 has 15 amino acids. Germline CDR1 reads SGHVS; CDR2 reads FNYEAQ. CDR3 coding DNA: TGTGCCAGCAGCCCTTGGACAGGGGAATACAATGAGCAGTTCTTC. It yields the protein CASSPWTGEYNEQFF.

The rearrangement uses TRBV7-9 and TRBJ1-2; D may be TRBD1 (6 bases). Trimming removed 0 bases from V and 8 bases from J, with 10 bases in between. CDR1 is SEHNR and CDR2 is FQNEAQ in the germline V gene (reference sequence). The CDR3 spans 13 residues. CDR3 nucleotides: TGTGCCAGCAGCTTAGCGGGACAAGAAGGCTACACCTTC. Translation gives CASSLAGQEGYTF.

This clone was picked up one time. This chain joins TRBV28 and TRBJ2-5; D unresolved. V dropped 4 bases and J dropped 5 bases, with 8 bases sitting between them. Germline assignment: CDR1 MDHEN and CDR2 SYDVKM. The CDR3 is made up of 12 amino acids. The DNA of the CDR3 is TGTGCCAGCAGTTCAACCCTGGAGACCCAGTACTTC. This codes for CASSSTLETQYF.

The chain couples TRBV7-9 to TRBJ1-5, with 8 bases lining up with TRBD1. V lost 5 bases, J lost 0 bases, and 3 bases stayed unmatched. Germline V lookup: CDR1 SEHNR, CDR2 FQNEAQ (reference sequence). This CDR3 has 15 residues. CDR3 sequence: CASSRTGGSNQPQHF. In nucleotides, the CDR3 is TGTGCCAGCAGCCGCACAGGGGGTAGCAATCAGCCCCAGCATTTT.

V gene TRBV7-6 combines with J gene TRBJ1-6; possible D gene TRBD1, 5 bases. The germline V gene has CDR1 SGHVS and CDR2 FNYEAQ. The V and J ends lost 1 base and 8 bases respectively, with 12 bases between them. The CDR3 has 15 amino acids. DNA of the CDR3: TGTGCCAGCAGCTTAGAGAGGGACGGTTATTCACCCCTCCACTTT. Its translation is CASSLERDGYSPLHF.

The DNA of the CDR3 is TGTGCCAGCAGCCCACGGACAGGGATGGGTGGCTACACCTTC. Its translation: CASSPRTGMGGYTF. The V and J genes are TRBV11-2 and TRBJ1-2, with TRBD1 matching 8 bases. The CDR3 consists of 14 residues. CDR1 and CDR2 (germline): SGHAT, FQNNGV. V gave up 5 bases and J gave up 7 bases; unmatched junction bases: 9.

The chain carries TRBV10-3 and TRBJ1-3; D may be TRBD1 (5 bases). This CDR3 is 14 amino acids long. Trimming left V 5 bases short and J 0 bases short, with 8 bases between. Germline V gene data show CDR1 as ENHRY and CDR2 as SYGVKD. The CDR3 DNA reads TGTGCCATCAGTTTGACAGTCTCTGGAAACACCATATATTTT. This translates into CAISLTVSGNTIYF.

The chain combines TRBV29-1 with TRBJ1-1; D is unresolved. V was trimmed by 7 bases and J by 0 bases, leaving 18 bases between them. CDR3 length: 15 residues. Germline loops: CDR1 SQVTM, CDR2 ANQGSEA. DNA of the CDR3: TGCAGCGGGAGCCCGGGCTGGGGAATGAACACTGAAGCTTTCTTT. It codes for CSGSPGWGMNTEAFF.

The V call is TRBV2, the J call TRBJ1-4; the D is unclear. The CDR3 consists of 12 residues. Trimming removed 2 bases at V and 11 bases at J, with 9 bases between. CDR1 and CDR2 (germline): SNHLY, FYNNEI. CDR3 nucleotide sequence: TGTGCCAGCAGTGAACCCCCCCAGAAACTGTTTTTT. Translated, it gives CASSEPPQKLFF.

The gene calls are TRBV6-1 and TRBJ2-5, with D tentatively TRBD1 or TRBD2 (5 bases each). This CDR3 comprises 16 residues. Trimming stripped 4 bases from V and 6 bases from J, with 21 bases between. The germline V gene has CDR1 MNHNS and CDR2 SASEGT. Here the CDR3 DNA reads TGTGCCAGCAGTGCCGGGACGGCACGCCTCGGGAAGACCCAGTACTTC. This gives the protein CASSAGTARLGKTQYF.

The chain recombines TRBV15 with TRBJ1-3; tentatively, D is TRBD1 (5 bases). The CDR3 has 16 residues. V was clipped by 0 bases and J by 0 bases, with 9 bases between them. Germline V gene data show CDR1 as LNHNV and CDR2 as YYDKDF (reference sequence). The CDR3 DNA is TGTGCCACCAGCAGAGATGTAGGGGCCTCTGGAAACACCATATATTTT. Protein: CATSRDVGASGNTIYF.

This chain uses TRBV19 with TRBJ1-4; a weak D match, TRBD1 (6 bases). The CDR3 is made up of 13 amino acids. Trimming pared 8 bases from V and 8 bases from J, leaving 15 bases between. Germline V lookup: CDR1 LNHDA, CDR2 SQIVND (reference sequence). In DNA form, the CDR3 reads TGTGCCAGTGCGGCGGGGGGCAGGGAAAAACTGTTTTTT. This sequence encodes CASAAGGREKLFF. Using reference TRBV19 and TRBJ1-4 for the parts outside the CDR3, the full variable domain is DGGITQSPKYLFRKEGQNVTLSCEQNLNHDAMYWYRQDPGQGLRLIYYSQIVNDFQKGDIAEGYSVSREKKESFPLTVTSAQKNPTAFYLCASAAGGREKLFFGSGTQLSVL.

The chain uses TRBV4-1 and TRBJ2-5, with a weak D call TRBD2 (5 bases). This CDR3 spans 15 amino acids. The germline V gene encodes CDR1 MGHRA and CDR2 YSYEKL. V was clipped by 1 base and J by 4 bases, with 13 bases between them. The CDR3 sequence: CASSQGLPRGETQYF. DNA of the CDR3: TGCGCCAGCAGCCAAGGGCTCCCTCGGGGAGAGACCCAGTACTTC.

The rearrangement joins TRBV7-8 to TRBJ1-5, with D maybe TRBD1 (5 bases). There are 13 residues in the CDR3. Germline V gene sequence: CDR1 SGHVS, CDR2 FQNEAQ. The V end lost 3 bases, the J end lost 12 bases, and 15 bases lay between the germline ends. CDR3 nucleotide sequence: TGTGCCAGCAGCTTGGGGGGTGGTAGGGTCCAGCATTTT. It translates to CASSLGGGRVQHF.

The rearrangement links TRBV18 to TRBJ1-6, with 9 positions matching TRBD1. Germline assignment: CDR1 KGHSH and CDR2 LQKENI. This CDR3 is 14 amino acids long. V gave up 4 bases and J gave up 7 bases; unmatched junction bases: 2. In DNA form, the CDR3 reads TGTGCCAGCTCACGGGACAGGGACAATTCACCCCTCCACTTT. Protein: CASSRDRDNSPLHF.

J is TRBJ2-1 and V is TRBV9; 7 nucleotides line up with TRBD2. The V segment lost 2 bases and the J segment 9 bases; nucleotides outside the gene matches: 8. Germline V CDR1 and CDR2: SGDLS, YYNGEE. The CDR3 totals 14 residues. The CDR3, as DNA: TGTGCCAGCAGCGTCCTCCGGGGGAGGGGTGAGCAGTTCTTC. Translated, it gives CASSVLRGRGEQFF.

Only a few counts were recorded for this clone. The sample has other DNA sequences that encode this CDR3 too. CDR3 nucleotide sequence: TGTGCCAGCAGTCGGACAGCTAACTATGGCTACACCTTC. It codes for CASSRTANYGYTF. This chain uses TRBV6-5 with TRBJ1-2; TRBD1 might be the D (6 bases). V dropped 5 bases and J dropped 0 bases, with 7 bases sitting between them. The CDR3 totals 13 residues. Germline V lookup: CDR1 MNHEY, CDR2 SVGAGI.

For the CDR3, the DNA is TGCGCCAGCAGCCAAGAGCTAATGGGGAGGGGGACGCAGTATTTT. Its translation: CASSQELMGRGTQYF. The rearrangement joins TRBV4-3 to TRBJ2-3; perhaps TRBD2 as D (7 bases). The V end lost 0 bases, the J end lost 9 bases, and 16 bases lay between the germline ends. Germline CDR1 is LGHNA and CDR2 is YSLEER. The CDR3 extends over 15 amino acids.

The CDR3 sequence: CASSGSGGLTYEQYF. The CDR3 nucleotides read TGCGCCAGCAGCGGTAGCGGGGGCCTCACCTACGAGCAGTACTTC. The rearrangement uses TRBV5-1 and TRBJ2-7; 9 bases map to TRBD2. CDR1 and CDR2 from the germline V gene are SGHRS and YFSETQ. The CDR3 has 15 residues. With 4 bases clipped from V and 2 bases from J, the junction kept 7 bases outside the gene matches.

This chain links TRBV19 with TRBJ2-5, with D perhaps being TRBD1 or TRBD2 (5 bases each). V lost 3 bases and J 3 bases, leaving 17 bases between the germline ends. Per the germline V gene, CDR1 is LNHDA and CDR2 is SQIVND (reference sequence). This CDR3 region has 16 residues. In DNA, the CDR3 is TGTGCCAGTAGTATTCCGGGGCAAGTAACAAAAGAGACCCAGTACTTC. Its protein product is CASSIPGQVTKETQYF.

This chain uses TRBV7-9 with TRBJ1-6; 8 nucleotides line up with TRBD1. CDR3 size: 18 residues. The germline CDR1 and CDR2 sequences are SEHNR and FQNEAQ (reference sequence). Germline trimming cut 7 bases from V and 9 bases from J; bases unmatched to any gene: 20. CDR3 protein: CASTLDLQGGALGSPLHF. In DNA, the CDR3 is TGTGCCAGCACCCTGGATTTACAGGGGGGGGCGTTGGGTTCACCCCTCCACTTT.

This chain links TRBV4-3 with TRBJ2-7, with 8 bases matching TRBD1. Unmatched junction bases numbered 9, after V lost 6 bases and J lost 5 bases. CDR3 length equals 14 residues. Germline values: CDR1 LGHNA, CDR2 YSLEER. The CDR3 here is CASSRDRRSHEQYF. In DNA, the CDR3 is TGCGCCAGCAGTCGGGACAGGCGCAGCCACGAGCAGTACTTC.

V usage is TRBV5-8 and J usage is TRBJ1-5; TRBD1 might be the D (6 bases). Germline lookup yields CDR1 SGHTS and CDR2 YDEGEE. This CDR3 is 16 amino acids long. The V end lost 4 bases, the J end lost 3 bases, and 17 bases lay between the germline ends. This CDR3 is CASSLWGLTANQPQHF. As DNA, the CDR3 is TGTGCCAGCAGCCTCTGGGGGCTTACTGCCAATCAGCCCCAGCATTTT.

V is TRBV21-1 and J is TRBJ2-5; the DNA was not compared with TRBD1, the D call given in the table. TRBV21-1 constitutes a pseudogene. The CDR3 totals 15 residues. The CDR3, as DNA: TGTGCCAGCAGCCCCGGGACAGGGGGCGAAGAGACCCAGTACTTC. Translation gives CASSPGTGGEETQYF.

The CDR3 region is CASSLGGGLLSPLHF. The CDR3 bases are TGTGCCAGCAGCTTGGGCGGCGGATTACTTTCACCCCTCCACTTT. The chain recombines TRBV5-6 with TRBJ1-6; D is unclear. CDR1 is SGHDT, CDR2 YYEEEE, per germline. The CDR3 totals 15 residues. V lost 0 bases, J lost 9 bases, and 13 bases lay in between. Looking up the rest from reference TRBV5-6 and TRBJ1-6 gives the full variable domain: DAGVTQSPTHLIKTRGQQVTLRCSPKSGHDTVSWYQQALGQGPQFIFQYYEEEERQRGNFPDRFSGHQFPNYSSELNVNALLLGDSALYLCASSLGGGLLSPLHFGNGTRLTVT.

This sequence joins TRBV6-6 and TRBJ1-3, with 7 bases lining up with TRBD1. CDR3 length: 16 amino acids. V shed 5 bases and J 5 bases; nucleotides not matched to a gene: 12. CDR1 and CDR2 from the germline V gene are MNHNY and SVGAGI (reference sequence). The CDR3 coding sequence is TGTGCCAGCAGTCCGATCCAGACAGGGATCAGAAACACCATATATTTT. This encodes CASSPIQTGIRNTIYF.